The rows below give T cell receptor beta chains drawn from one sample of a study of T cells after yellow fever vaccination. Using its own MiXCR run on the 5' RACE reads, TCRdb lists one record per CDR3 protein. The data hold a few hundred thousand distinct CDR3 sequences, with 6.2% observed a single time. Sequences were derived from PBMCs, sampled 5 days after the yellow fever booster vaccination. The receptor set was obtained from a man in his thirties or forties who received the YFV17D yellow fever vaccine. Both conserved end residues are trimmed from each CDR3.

CDR3aa: ASSQDIGEPQETQY
j_gene: TRBJ2-5
v_gene: TRBV14

CDR3aa: ASSRGLGPYEQY
j_gene: TRBJ2-7
v_gene: TRBV6-2/TRBV6-3

CDR3aa: ASSELTSALYTGELF
j_gene: TRBJ2-2
v_gene: TRBV10-2

CDR3aa: ASSLRPSDAVSYNEQF
j_gene: TRBJ2-1
v_gene: TRBV7-3

CDR3aa: ASSGKPGAGSPLH
j_gene: TRBJ1-6
v_gene: TRBV2

CDR3aa: SASLRPYEQF
j_gene: TRBJ2-1
v_gene: TRBV20-1

CDR3aa: SAFRGGSETQY
j_gene: TRBJ2-5
v_gene: TRBV20-1

CDR3aa: SARVFDRGLGYT
j_gene: TRBJ1-2
v_gene: TRBV20-1

CDR3aa: ASSLMGGTEAF
j_gene: TRBJ1-1
v_gene: TRBV28

CDR3aa: SARVSGGRAADTQY
j_gene: TRBJ2-3
v_gene: TRBV20-1

CDR3aa: ASRGGQLNQPQH
j_gene: TRBJ1-5
v_gene: TRBV12-3/TRBV12-4

CDR3aa: ASSLFVGTGGTGELF
j_gene: TRBJ2-2
v_gene: TRBV28